Below are 20 T cell receptor beta chains sequenced from a single sample in a study of circulating CD8 cells and anti-PD-1 response in melanoma. Sorting of live CD3+CD8+TCRalphabeta+ cells by PD-1 and/or TIGIT gave four subsets. Using roughly 15 ng of total RNA, TCR libraries were made with the QIAseq Immune Repertoire TCR panel. A single record per CDR3 protein comes from TCRdb applying MiXCR to the reads. The sample yields roughly 120 distinct CDR3 sequences, under 9% seen once. Sequences were derived from CD8+ T cells from PBMCs, sampled at baseline or after one month of anti-PD-1 therapy (not recorded which). Receptors were obtained from a human donor with melanoma.

By share, this clonotype ranks as hyperexpanded. V is TRBV24-1 and J is TRBJ2-1; 8 bases map to TRBD2. Germline CDR1 is KGHDR and CDR2 is SFDVKD. The CDR3 covers 15 residues. The V gene end was trimmed by 6 bases and the J gene end by 3 bases; junction bases not matched to a gene: 6. The CDR3 reads CATSYTGLGYNEQFF. In DNA, the CDR3 is TGTGCCACCAGTTACACGGGACTAGGCTACAATGAGCAGTTCTTC.

This clonotype is hyperexpanded in the sample. The rearrangement links TRBV27 to TRBJ2-7, with 9 bases aligning to TRBD2. Trimming cost V 7 bases and J 2 bases; bases outside gene matches: 6. CDR3 size: 14 residues. Germline CDR1 MNHEY, CDR2 SMNVEV (reference sequence). The CDR3 DNA sequence: TGTGCCAGCACCTATAGCGGGAGTCCCTACGAGCAGTACTTC. Translation gives CASTYSGSPYEQYF.

This clonotype ranks as large. The chain recombines TRBV10-3 with TRBJ2-7; D gene uncertain. Germline V CDR1 and CDR2: ENHRY, SYGVKD. Between the trimmed V and J ends, which lost 3 bases and 0 bases, there was a span of 9 bases. The length of the CDR3 is 14 residues. The CDR3 DNA follows: TGTGCCATCAGTGAATGGGTCAGCTCCTACGAGCAGTACTTC. Residues: CAISEWVSSYEQYF.

By share, this clonotype counts as hyperexpanded. The J gene is TRBJ2-5, the V gene TRBV3-1, with no clear D. This CDR3 contains 16 residues. Germline assignment: CDR1 LGHDT and CDR2 YNNKEL (reference sequence). Between the trimmed V and J ends, which lost 2 bases and 2 bases, there was a span of 15 bases. The CDR3 DNA reads as TGTGCCAGCAGCCAACCTACTTGGGGTGTACAAGAGACCCAGTACTTC. This codes for CASSQPTWGVQETQYF.

This clonotype qualifies as large (0.1 to 1%). V usage is TRBV29-1 and J usage is TRBJ2-1; 7 positions match TRBD1. After removal of 7 bases from V and 5 bases from J, the junction contained 8 bases not matched to a gene. CDR1 is SQVTM and CDR2 is ANQGSEA in the germline V gene. The CDR3 covers 13 residues. The CDR3 loop is CSANPTGNNEQFF. The CDR3 DNA sequence: TGCAGCGCTAACCCGACAGGGAACAATGAGCAGTTCTTC.

This clonotype ranks as hyperexpanded. The chain is built from TRBV4-3 and TRBJ1-4; 9 nucleotides agree with TRBD1. Germline CDR1 is LGHNA and CDR2 is YSLEER. The V gene end was trimmed by 2 bases and the J gene end by 1 base; junction bases not matched to a gene: 5. The CDR3 extends over 17 amino acids. The CDR3: CASSQSTGGITNEKLFF. The CDR3 bases are TGCGCCAGCAGCCAATCCACAGGGGGCATAACTAATGAAAAACTGTTTTTT.

By its share, this clonotype is large. The chain couples TRBV27 to TRBJ2-3; TRBD1 matches at 8 bases. Losses at the gene ends were 6 bases for V and 5 bases for J; bases not matched to a gene: 4. Germline-derived CDR1 and CDR2 are MNHEY and SMNVEV (reference sequence). CDR3 length: 13 residues. DNA for the CDR3: TGTGCCAGCAGGACAGGGGCGGTAGATACGCAGTATTTT. This sequence encodes CASRTGAVDTQYF.

This clonotype is termed medium-sized. This chain connects TRBV28 to TRBJ2-7; TRBD1 matches 9 bases. Trimming at V came to 6 bases and at J to 3 bases, leaving 9 bases not matched to a gene. Germline lookup yields CDR1 MDHEN and CDR2 SYDVKM. This CDR3 contains 15 residues. Here the CDR3 reads CASRLGQGRYYEQYF. The CDR3 nucleotides are TGTGCCAGCAGACTAGGACAGGGGAGATACTACGAGCAGTACTTC.

By share, this clonotype counts as large (0.1 to 1%). The chain links TRBV20-1 to TRBJ1-2, with 7 bases that match TRBD1. This CDR3 region has 15 residues. Trimming cost V 0 bases and J 7 bases; bases outside gene matches: 11. Germline-derived CDR1 and CDR2 are DFQATT and SNEGSKA (reference sequence). The CDR3: CSARETQTGLRGYTF. The CDR3 DNA is TGCAGTGCTAGAGAGACCCAGACAGGGCTACGTGGCTACACCTTC.

This clonotype is classed as hyperexpanded. The V and J genes are TRBV27 and TRBJ2-7, with D unresolved. Germline CDR1 and CDR2: MNHEY and SMNVEV (reference sequence). Trimming pared 4 bases from V and 2 bases from J, leaving 9 bases between. The CDR3 runs 13 residues. CDR3 DNA sequence: TGTGCCAGCAGTTATTCGGCCGCCTACGAGCAGTACTTC. It specifies CASSYSAAYEQYF.

With respect to this clonotype: One junction end disagrees with the germline gene, perhaps due to a read error. This chain uses TRBV7-3 with TRBJ2-1; TRBD2 agrees at 9 bases. The CDR3 is made up of 16 amino acids. Germline V gene lookup returns CDR1 SGHTA and CDR2 FQGTGA. This CDR3 is CVSSPEGLAYYNEQFF. The CDR3 coding sequence is TGTGTCAGCAGCCCAGAAGGACTAGCGTATTACAATGAGCAGTTCTTC.

By sample share, this clonotype is large (0.1 to 1%). CDR3 bases: TGCAGTGCTAGAGATGAGCAACGTAGCTACGAGCAGTACTTC. Encoded protein: CSARDEQRSYEQYF. The chain uses TRBV20-1 and TRBJ2-7; D not resolved. The CDR3 contains 14 residues. Looked up from germline, CDR1 is DFQATT and CDR2 is SNEGSKA (reference sequence). The V gene lost 0 bases and the J gene lost 3 bases, with 12 bases spanning the gap.

With respect to this clonotype: An end of the junction does not agree with germline; a read error may underlie this. The chain carries TRBV28 and TRBJ2-5; the match to TRBD1 covers 9 bases. The germline V gene encodes CDR1 MDHEN and CDR2 SYDVKM. There are 14 residues in the CDR3. CDR3 nucleotides: TGTGCCAGCAGGGCACAGGGGGCGCGTGAGACCCAGCACTTC. It translates to CASRAQGARETQHF.

Sample share makes this clonotype large. This chain joins TRBV29-1 and TRBJ2-2; D remains ambiguous. Germline-derived CDR1 and CDR2 are SQVTM and ANQGSEA. The CDR3 runs to 12 residues. V lost 4 bases to trimming and J lost 7 bases, with 10 bases between them. This chain's CDR3 is CSVAPSGGELFF. The CDR3 DNA reads TGCAGCGTTGCACCATCGGGCGGGGAGCTGTTTTTT.

Judged by abundance, this clonotype is medium-sized. A single base separates this from a much larger clone, so it may be a read error. The chain links TRBV4-2 to TRBJ2-3; D is unclear. The germline CDR1 and CDR2 sequences are LGHNA and YNFKEQ. This CDR3 is built from 12 residues. CDR3 amino acids: CASSPPIGTQCF. The DNA for the CDR3 is TGTGCCAGCAGCCCACCGATCGGTACGCAGTGTTTT.

This clonotype is categorized as medium-sized (0.01 to 0.1%). The J gene is TRBJ2-4, the V gene TRBV20-1, with 12 bases matching TRBD2. CDR1 DFQATT and CDR2 SNEGSKA come from the germline V gene (reference sequence). Unmatched junction bases numbered 5, after V lost 1 base and J lost 4 bases. There are 16 residues in the CDR3. This CDR3 is CSARATTSGRKNIQYF. The CDR3 DNA follows: TGCAGTGCTAGAGCGACGACTAGCGGGAGAAAAAACATTCAGTACTTC.

Within the sample, this clonotype is medium-sized. The V call is TRBV29-1, the J call TRBJ2-1; 10 positions agree with TRBD1. Germline loops: CDR1 SQVTM, CDR2 ANQGSEA. Trimming took 7 bases from V and 7 from J; bases not matched to a gene: 10. CDR3 length equals 14 residues. The CDR3 loop is CSAGGTGANNEQFF. The CDR3 DNA follows: TGCAGCGCCGGGGGGACAGGGGCGAATAATGAGCAGTTCTTC.

This clonotype qualifies as hyperexpanded. The rearrangement uses TRBV6-5 and TRBJ2-7; TRBD1 or TRBD2 may be the D gene (5 bases each). This CDR3 has 14 amino acids. Germline CDR1 MNHEY, CDR2 SVGAGI. Trimming removed 5 bases from V and 3 bases from J, with 14 bases in between. The CDR3 spells CASSTAGTGYEQYF. The CDR3 nucleotides are TGTGCCAGCAGTACGGCCGGGACGGGCTACGAGCAGTACTTC.

By proportion, this clonotype is large (0.1 to 1%). V usage is TRBV3-1 and J usage is TRBJ2-7; 8 bases line up with TRBD2. Losses at the gene ends were 0 bases for V and 6 bases for J; bases not matched to a gene: 7. There are 15 residues in the CDR3. Germline lookup yields CDR1 LGHDT and CDR2 YNNKEL (reference sequence). The CDR3 nucleotides are TGTGCCAGCAGCCAAGATCGGAGGCGGGAGGTCGAGCAGTACTTC. Amino acid sequence: CASSQDRRREVEQYF.

Sample share makes this clonotype large. The DNA for the CDR3 is TGCAGCGCCATATTTGGCGGGGAGCTGTTTTTT. Encoded protein: CSAIFGGELFF. V usage is TRBV29-1 and J usage is TRBJ2-2; D is undetermined. V lost 7 bases and J lost 7, with 10 bases in between. Per germline, CDR1 SQVTM and CDR2 ANQGSEA. The CDR3 runs to 11 residues.